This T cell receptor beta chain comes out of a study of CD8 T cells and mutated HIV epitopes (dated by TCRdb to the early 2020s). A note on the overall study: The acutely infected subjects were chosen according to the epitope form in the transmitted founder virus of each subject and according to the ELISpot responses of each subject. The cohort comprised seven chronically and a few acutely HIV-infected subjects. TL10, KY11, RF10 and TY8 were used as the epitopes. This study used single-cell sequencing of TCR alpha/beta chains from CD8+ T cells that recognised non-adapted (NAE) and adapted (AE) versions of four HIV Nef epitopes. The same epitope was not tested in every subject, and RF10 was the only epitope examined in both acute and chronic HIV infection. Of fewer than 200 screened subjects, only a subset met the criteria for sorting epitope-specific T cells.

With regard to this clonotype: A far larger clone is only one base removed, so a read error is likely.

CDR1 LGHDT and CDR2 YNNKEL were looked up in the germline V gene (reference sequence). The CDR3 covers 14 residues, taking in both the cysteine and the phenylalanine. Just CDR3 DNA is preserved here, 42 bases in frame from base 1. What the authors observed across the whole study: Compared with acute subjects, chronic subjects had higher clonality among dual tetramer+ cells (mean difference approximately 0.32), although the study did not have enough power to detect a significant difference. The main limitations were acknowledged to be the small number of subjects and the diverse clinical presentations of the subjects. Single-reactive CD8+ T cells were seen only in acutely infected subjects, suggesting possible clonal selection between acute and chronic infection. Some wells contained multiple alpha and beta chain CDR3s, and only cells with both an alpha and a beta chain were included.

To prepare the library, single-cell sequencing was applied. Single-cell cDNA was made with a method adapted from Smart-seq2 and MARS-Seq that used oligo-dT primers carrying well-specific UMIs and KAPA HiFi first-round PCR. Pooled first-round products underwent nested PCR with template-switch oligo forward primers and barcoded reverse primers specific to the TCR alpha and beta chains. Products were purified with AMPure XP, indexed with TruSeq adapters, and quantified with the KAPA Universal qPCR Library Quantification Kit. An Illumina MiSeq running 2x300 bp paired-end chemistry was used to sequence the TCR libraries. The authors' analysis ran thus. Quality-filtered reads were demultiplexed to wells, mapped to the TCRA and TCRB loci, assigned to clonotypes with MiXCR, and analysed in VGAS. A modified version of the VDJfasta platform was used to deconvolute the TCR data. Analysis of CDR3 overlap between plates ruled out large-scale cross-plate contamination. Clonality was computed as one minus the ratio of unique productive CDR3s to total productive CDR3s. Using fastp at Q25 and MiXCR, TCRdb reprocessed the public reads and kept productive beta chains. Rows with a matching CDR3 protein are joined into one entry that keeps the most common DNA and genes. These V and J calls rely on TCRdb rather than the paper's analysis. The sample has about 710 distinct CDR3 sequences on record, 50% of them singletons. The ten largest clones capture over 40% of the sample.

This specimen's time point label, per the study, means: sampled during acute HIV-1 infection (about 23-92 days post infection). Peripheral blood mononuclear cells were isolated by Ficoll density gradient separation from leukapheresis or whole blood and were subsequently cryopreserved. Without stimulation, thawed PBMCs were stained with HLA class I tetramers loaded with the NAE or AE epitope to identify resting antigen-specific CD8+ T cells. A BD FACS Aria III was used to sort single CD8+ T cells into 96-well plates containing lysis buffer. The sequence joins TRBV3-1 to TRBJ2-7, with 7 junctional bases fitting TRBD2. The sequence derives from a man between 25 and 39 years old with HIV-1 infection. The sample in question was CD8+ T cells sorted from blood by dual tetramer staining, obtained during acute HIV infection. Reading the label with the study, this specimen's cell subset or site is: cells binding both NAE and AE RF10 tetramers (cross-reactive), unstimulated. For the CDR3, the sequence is CASSPPSGSYEQYF. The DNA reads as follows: TGCGCCAGCAGCCCCCCTAGCGGCTCCTACGAGCAGTACTTC.